This TCR beta chain was captured in a study of cytomegalovirus exposure and HLA in healthy donors. The PCR used 60 Vbeta and 13 Jbeta primers. Using immunoSEQ multiplex PCR, the repertoire was profiled, and TCRdb retains in-frame clones only, with some absent. Among 150,000 to 200,000 clones listed, roughly four fifths were seen once. Germline V lookup: CDR1 SGHTA, CDR2 FQGTGA. The CDR3 runs to 14 residues. Losses at the gene ends were 5 bases for V and 5 bases for J; bases not matched to a gene: 8. The material sequenced was PBMCs. The chain employs TRBV7-3 and TRBJ2-7; TRBD1 agrees at 8 bases. The receptor was isolated from a man aged 45-60 years in good health and CMV-seronegative. CDR3 region: CASSLGQGGHEQYF. The CDR3 DNA follows: TGTGCCAGCAGCCTCGGACAGGGAGGCCACGAGCAGTACTTC.